Below are 2 T cell receptor beta chains sequenced from a single sample in a study of molecular identifiers for immune sequencing clone quantification. TCRdb called the PCR reads again in MiXCR, with one record for every CDR3 protein. The sample gives some 650,000 distinct CDR3 sequences, about 20% of which show up once; roughly 0.85% is in the top ten. The specimen sequenced was naive CD8+ T cells from blood, with Jurkat cell RNA spiked in. Described subset: FACS-sorted CD8+CD4-CCR7+CD45RA+ naive T cells. The receptors derive from a human donor in good health. Some libraries in this study had Jurkat cell RNA spiked in.

This clonotype has ten or more counts. The chain combines TRBV29-1 with TRBJ2-1, with a weak D call TRBD1 (8 bases). In germline, CDR1 is SQVTM, CDR2 ANQGSEA. The CDR3 has 13 amino acids. V shed 4 bases and J shed 4 bases, with 11 bases lying between them. The CDR3 is CSVAQGGYNEQFF. DNA for the CDR3: TGCAGCGTTGCACAGGGGGGGTACAATGAGCAGTTCTTC.

This clonotype was picked up a small number of times. CDR3 in DNA: TGCAGTGTCGGCGGGGCAGGGGGCAACTATGGCTACACCTTC. Protein: CSVGGAGGNYGYTF. V is TRBV20-1 and J is TRBJ1-2; TRBD1 agrees at 8 bases. Germline lookup yields CDR1 DFQATT and CDR2 SNEGSKA (reference sequence). CDR3 size: 14 residues. V lost 7 bases to trimming and J lost 2 bases; unmatched junction nucleotides: 9.